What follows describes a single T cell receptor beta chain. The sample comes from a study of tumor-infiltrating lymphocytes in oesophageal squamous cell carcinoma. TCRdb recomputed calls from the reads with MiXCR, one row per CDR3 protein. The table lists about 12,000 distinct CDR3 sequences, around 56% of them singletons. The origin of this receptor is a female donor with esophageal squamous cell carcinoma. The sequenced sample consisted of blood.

The CDR3 nucleotides read TGTGCCAGCACCTCACAGGTTCAGGCCTACGAGCAGTACTTC. This gives the protein CASTSQVQAYEQYF. The gene calls are TRBV7-2 and TRBJ2-6, with D possibly being TRBD1 (5 bases). The J call may be wrong; the DNA end is better matched by TRBJ2-7. This CDR3 contains 14 residues. Germline-derived CDR1 and CDR2 are SGHTA and FQGNSA.